Here is one T cell receptor beta chain with its context. No cognate antigen has been identified for it. No per-base quality is available; no much larger clone lies one base away. The entry originates in a study of blood T cell repertoires in COVID-19 (TCRdb year 2020). About the full investigation: Samples covering the acute and convalescent phases of COVID-19 were provided by collaborators in the United States, Italy and Spain. The prospective study material was composed of cDNA or gDNA derived from T cells, B-cell-depleted T cells, or PBMCs. Deeply sampled blood TCRbeta repertoires from subjects exposed to, actively infected with, or recovered from COVID-19 were included in the dataset. The repertoires were released in a freely available public database meant as a resource for research on the immune response to SARS-CoV-2. The samples were drawn from the first 160 participants of the ongoing ImmuneRACE study and from under 1,500 subjects provided by 6 global collaborators. The sample metadata nearly always contained a de-identified subject ID, COVID-19 status, age in years and sex. Where available, HLA class I and class II types were obtained from metadata supplied by the sample provider rather than from assay-based typing.

The immunoSEQ Assay, a bias-controlled multiplex PCR, was used to amplify TCRbeta CDR3 regions from genomic DNA. On the study's bioinformatics: Nucleated cell counts per sample were estimated from amplification of reference gene primers within the assay. Sequence reads were collapsed and filtered to measure the absolute abundance of every unique TCRbeta CDR3 rearrangement. For each sample, productive Simpson clonality was calculated by taking the square root of Simpson's diversity index across productive rearrangements. TCRdb re-hosts the immuneACCESS table, in-frame sequences only. Its copies lack some clones; in the studies checked, an unresolved V gene accounts for under half of them, and the cause for the rest is not known. Clone size and the V and J calls come from that table; the DNA yielded D and trimming. The sample data list approximately 76,000 clones, and 75% to 90% of these were observed just once. About a third of the sample is in the top ten clones.

Whole blood was collected in K2EDTA tubes by collaborating institutions according to the institutions' own protocols. Collaborator samples were shipped for TCRbeta analysis as frozen whole blood, isolated PBMCs, or DNA extracted from either sample type. Findings and caveats that apply to the study as a whole: The quantity of clinical and demographic metadata differed by source and by participant and was supplied without curation.

V is pared back by 4 bases and J by 4 bases, with 16 bases lying between the germline termini. Sequences LGHDT (CDR1) and YNNKEL (CDR2) are obtained from the germline V gene (reference sequence). The CDR3 covers 15 residues, taking in both the cysteine and the phenylalanine. The DNA shown is the 45-base CDR3, in frame from base 1. The chain joins TRBV3-1 (or the pseudogene TRBV3-2) to TRBJ1-2, with TRBD1 perhaps the D gene, on 6 matching bases. What was sequenced was peripheral blood. This clonotype was sampled from a woman aged 80 or over with active or convalescent COVID-19. Here is the DNA: TGTGCCAGCAGCCCCTTACCGACAGGAGCCTATGGCTACACCTTC. This sequence encodes CASSPLPTGAYGYTF.